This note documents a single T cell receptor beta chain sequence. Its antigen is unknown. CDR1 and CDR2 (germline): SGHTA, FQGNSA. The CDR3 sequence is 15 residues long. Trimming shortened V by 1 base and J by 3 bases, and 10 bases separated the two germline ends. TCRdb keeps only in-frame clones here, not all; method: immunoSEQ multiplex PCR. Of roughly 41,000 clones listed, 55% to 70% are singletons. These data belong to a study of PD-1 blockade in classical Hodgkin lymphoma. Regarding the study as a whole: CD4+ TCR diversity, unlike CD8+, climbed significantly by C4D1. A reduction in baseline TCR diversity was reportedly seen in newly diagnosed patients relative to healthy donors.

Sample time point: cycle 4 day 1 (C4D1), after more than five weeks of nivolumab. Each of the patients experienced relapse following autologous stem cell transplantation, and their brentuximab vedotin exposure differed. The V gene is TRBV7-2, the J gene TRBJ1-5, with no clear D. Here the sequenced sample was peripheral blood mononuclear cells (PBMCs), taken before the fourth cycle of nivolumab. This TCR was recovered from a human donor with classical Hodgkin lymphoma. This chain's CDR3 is CASSLVPGSNQPQHF. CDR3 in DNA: TGTGCCAGCAGCTTAGTCCCGGGCTCCAATCAGCCCCAGCATTTT. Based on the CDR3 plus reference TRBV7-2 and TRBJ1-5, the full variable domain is GAGVSQSPSNKVTEKGKDVELRCDPISGHTALYWYRQSLGQGLEFLIYFQGNSAPDKSGLPSDRFSAERTGGSVSTLTIQRTQQEDSAVYLCASSLVPGSNQPQHFGDGTRLSIL.